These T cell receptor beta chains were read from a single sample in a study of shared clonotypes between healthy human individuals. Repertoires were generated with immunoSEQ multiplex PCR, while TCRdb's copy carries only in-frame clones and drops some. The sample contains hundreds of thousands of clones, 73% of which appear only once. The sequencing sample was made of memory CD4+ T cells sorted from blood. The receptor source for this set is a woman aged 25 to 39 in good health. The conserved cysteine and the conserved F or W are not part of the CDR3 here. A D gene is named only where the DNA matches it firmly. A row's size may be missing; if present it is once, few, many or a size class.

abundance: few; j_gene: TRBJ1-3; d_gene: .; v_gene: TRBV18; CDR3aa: ASSPSHGEGNTIY
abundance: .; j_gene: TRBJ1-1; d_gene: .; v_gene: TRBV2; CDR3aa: ARGMPGWTNTEAF
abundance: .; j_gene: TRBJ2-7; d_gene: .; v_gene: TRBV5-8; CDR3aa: ASSLAQINEQY
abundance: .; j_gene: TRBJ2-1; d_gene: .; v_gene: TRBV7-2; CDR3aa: ASSSSAVGIGNEQF
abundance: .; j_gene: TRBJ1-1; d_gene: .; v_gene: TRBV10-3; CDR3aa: AISESDGENTEAF
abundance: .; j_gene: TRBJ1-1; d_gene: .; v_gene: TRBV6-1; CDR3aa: ASSEEGGTTEAF
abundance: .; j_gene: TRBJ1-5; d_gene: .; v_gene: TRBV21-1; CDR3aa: ASSPGDNQPQH
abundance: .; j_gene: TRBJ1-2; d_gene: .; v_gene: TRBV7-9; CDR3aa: ASSPPRAAYGYT
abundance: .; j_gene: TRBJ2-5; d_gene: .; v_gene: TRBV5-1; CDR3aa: ASSVLTGYQETQY
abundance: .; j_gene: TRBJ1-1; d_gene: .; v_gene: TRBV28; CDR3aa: ASSLGGDSEAF
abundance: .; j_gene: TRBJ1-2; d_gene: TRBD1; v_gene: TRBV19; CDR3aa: ASWDRVYGYT
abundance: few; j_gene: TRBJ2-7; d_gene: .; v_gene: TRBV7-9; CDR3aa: ASSSWTYEQY
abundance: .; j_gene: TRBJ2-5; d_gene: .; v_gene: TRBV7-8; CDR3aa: ASSLADRRMSETQY
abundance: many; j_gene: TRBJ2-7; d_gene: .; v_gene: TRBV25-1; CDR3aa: ASSDSYEQY
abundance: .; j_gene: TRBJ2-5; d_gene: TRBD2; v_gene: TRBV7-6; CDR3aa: ASSLAGGGETQY
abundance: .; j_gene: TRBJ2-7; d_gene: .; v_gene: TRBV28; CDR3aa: ASSSTVNYEQY
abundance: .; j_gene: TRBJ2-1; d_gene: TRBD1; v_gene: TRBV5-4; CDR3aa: ASSQGGTGGNNEQF
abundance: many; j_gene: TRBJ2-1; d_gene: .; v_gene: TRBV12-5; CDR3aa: ASGLSGAYNEQF
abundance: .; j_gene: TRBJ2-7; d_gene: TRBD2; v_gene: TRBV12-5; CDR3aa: ASGLERDAYEQY
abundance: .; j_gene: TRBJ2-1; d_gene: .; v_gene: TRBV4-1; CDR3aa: ASSPGPGYEQF
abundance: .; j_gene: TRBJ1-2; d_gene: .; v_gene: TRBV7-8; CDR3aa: ASTKTPGGHLHGYT
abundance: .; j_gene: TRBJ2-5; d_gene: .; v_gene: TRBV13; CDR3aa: ASSLERAETQY
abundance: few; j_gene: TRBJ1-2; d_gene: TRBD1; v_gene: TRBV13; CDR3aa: ASSPDRGHGYT
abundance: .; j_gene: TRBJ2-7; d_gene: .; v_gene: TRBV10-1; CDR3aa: ASSEGLSSYEQY
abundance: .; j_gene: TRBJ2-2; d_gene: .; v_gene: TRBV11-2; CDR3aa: ASDSPNTGELF
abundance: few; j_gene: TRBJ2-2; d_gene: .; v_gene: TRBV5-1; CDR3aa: ASSLRATNTGELF
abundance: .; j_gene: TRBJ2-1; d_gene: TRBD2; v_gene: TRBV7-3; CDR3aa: ASSTRLAGVNEQF
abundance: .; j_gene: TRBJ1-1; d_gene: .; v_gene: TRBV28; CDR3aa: ASSFSAGVTEAF
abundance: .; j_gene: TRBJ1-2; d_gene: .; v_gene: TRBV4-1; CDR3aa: ASSQAQLGTGGYT
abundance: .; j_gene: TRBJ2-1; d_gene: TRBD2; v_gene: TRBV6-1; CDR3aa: ASSGLAGGSYNEQF
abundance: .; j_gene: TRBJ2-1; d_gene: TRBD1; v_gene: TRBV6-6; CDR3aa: ASRSPGTVNEQF
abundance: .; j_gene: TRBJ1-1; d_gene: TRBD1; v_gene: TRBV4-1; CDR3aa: ASSQGVGQGIPEAF
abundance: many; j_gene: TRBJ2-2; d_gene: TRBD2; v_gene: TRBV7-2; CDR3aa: ASSLVPFSGSRSYGELF
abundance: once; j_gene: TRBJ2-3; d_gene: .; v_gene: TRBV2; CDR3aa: ASRRPATTDTQY
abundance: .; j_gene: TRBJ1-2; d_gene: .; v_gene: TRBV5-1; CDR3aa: ASSSDPGGYT
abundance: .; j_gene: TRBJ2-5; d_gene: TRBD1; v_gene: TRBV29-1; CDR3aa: SVEDPEGQGVSAQY
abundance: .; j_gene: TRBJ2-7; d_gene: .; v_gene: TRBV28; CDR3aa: ASSLWGQESEQY
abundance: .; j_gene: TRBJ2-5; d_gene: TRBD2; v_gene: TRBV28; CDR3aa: ASSFPSGPGETQY
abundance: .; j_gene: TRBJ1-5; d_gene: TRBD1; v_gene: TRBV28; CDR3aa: ASRPTGVRGNQPQH
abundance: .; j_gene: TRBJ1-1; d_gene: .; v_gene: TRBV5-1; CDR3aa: ASSLGQVTEAF
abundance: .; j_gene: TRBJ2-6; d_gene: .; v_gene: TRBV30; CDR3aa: AWSVRKTGANVLT
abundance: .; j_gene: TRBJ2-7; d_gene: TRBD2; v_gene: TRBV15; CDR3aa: ATSRDLAGGIYEQY
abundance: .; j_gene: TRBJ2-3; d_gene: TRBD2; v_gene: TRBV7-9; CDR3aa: ASSLSSGRSTDTQY
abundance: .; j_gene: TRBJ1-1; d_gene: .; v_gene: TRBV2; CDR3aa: ATGRGNPLVNTEAF
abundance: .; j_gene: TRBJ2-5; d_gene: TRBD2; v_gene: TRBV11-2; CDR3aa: ASSSGAGGQETQY
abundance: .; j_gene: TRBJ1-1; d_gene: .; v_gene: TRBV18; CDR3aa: ASSPRATGLNEAF
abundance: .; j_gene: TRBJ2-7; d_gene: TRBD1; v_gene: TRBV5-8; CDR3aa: ASSIPGQAYEQY
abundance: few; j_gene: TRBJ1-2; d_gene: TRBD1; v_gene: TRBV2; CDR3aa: ASRGTGAIYGYT
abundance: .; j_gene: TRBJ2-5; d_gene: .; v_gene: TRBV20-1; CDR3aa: SARAQETQY
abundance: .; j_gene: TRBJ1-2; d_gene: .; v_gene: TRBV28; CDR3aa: ASSLTPVAGNGYT
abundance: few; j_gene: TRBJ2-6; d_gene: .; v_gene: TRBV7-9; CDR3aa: ASSLAGANVLT
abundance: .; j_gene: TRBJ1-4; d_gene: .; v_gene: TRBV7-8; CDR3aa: ASSLATDAMNEKLF
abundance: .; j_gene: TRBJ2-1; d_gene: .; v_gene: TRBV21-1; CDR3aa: ASSKKSSGTETEDVNEQF